This TCR beta chain was captured in a study of CXCR3-negative and CXCR3-positive naive CD8 T cells. Carrying UMI labels, the TRB cDNA libraries were prepared through 5' RACE. TCRdb processed the 5' RACE reads again and assigns one entry to each CDR3 protein, with no DNA. The sample table includes more than 50,000 distinct CDR3 sequences. As concerns this clonotype: Its specificity is not known.

This CDR3 contains 15 residues. From germline, CDR1 is SGHRS and CDR2 YFSETQ. Sorting yielded triplicates of 300,000 cells for each CD8+ T cell subset. Naive CD8+ T cells showed CD45RO-CCR7+CD27+CD95-. Notes on the study in general: Diversity in memory CD8+ cells fell much lower than the comparably high levels seen in both naive subsets. Within a donor, both naive subsets shared TRBV-TRBJ usage, unlike memory cells.

This chain connects TRBV5-1 to TRBJ2-3; as DNA is missing, the TRBD1 call by TCRdb cannot be tested. Sequenced input: naive CXCR3- CD8+ T cells from blood. Documented subset: CD45RO-CCR7+CD27+CD95- naive CD8+ T cells lacking CXCR3 (TNR3-). This TCR was recovered from a human donor in good health. Some clones in this sample may be carry-over from other donors' samples. This chain's CDR3 is CASSFGQGRGDTQYF.